Here is one TCR beta chain with its context. No antigen is known for it. The libraries were made with immunoSEQ version 4 in survey mode. This table comes from immunoSEQ multiplex PCR, and its TCRdb copy is limited to in-frame clones, with some not included. The profile shows about 45,000 clones, approximately 90% of them singletons. This CDR3 contains 10 residues. The V and J ends lost 4 bases and 11 bases respectively, with 10 bases between them. Germline values: CDR1 SQVTM, CDR2 ANQGSEA. The source of the sample is a study of persistence of HIV-infected CD4 T cells. Nonspecific anti-CD3/anti-CD28 bead stimulation represents the broad CD4+ T cell repertoire. Sorting selected CD4+ T cells upregulating both CD40 ligand and CD69. An approximately 20-hour stimulation of CD8-depleted PBMCs used anti-CD28/CD49d costimulation, CD40-blocking antibody and enfuvirtide.

The chain links TRBV29-1 to TRBJ2-3; no reliable D call. This sequence originates from an adult woman with HIV who was CMV-seropositive. Sequences were derived from CD4+ T cells sorted from PBMCs after approximately 19-hour stimulation, sampled from a patient who received antiretroviral therapy. CDR3 in DNA: TGCAGCGTTGGAGAGACGGGGCAGTATTTT. It yields the protein CSVGETGQYF.